A single sample gave rise to the 7 T cell receptor beta chains below, sequenced in a study of regulatory T cells in long-lasting Graves disease. Described time point: newly diagnosed GD, antithyroid drugs for less than 3 months. Researchers made the TCR library from RNA that was extracted from PBMCs. Both iRepertoire HTBI primers and Arm-PCR of CDR3 regions were used to build the TCR beta libraries. TCRdb re-derived calls from the multiplex PCR reads in MiXCR, one entry per CDR3 protein. The sample records around 420,000 distinct CDR3 sequences, about 15% being singletons. These sequences were also reported in another study, on T cells in Graves' hyperthyroidism and ophthalmopathy.

The starting material was peripheral blood mononuclear cells (PBMCs), obtained at new diagnosis, from a patient treated with antithyroid drugs. The receptors were gathered from a woman aged 40 to 50 with Graves disease.

This clonotype was counted at least ten times. The genes are TRBV29-1 and TRBJ1-1; unclear D gene. CDR1 and CDR2 (germline): SQVTM, ANQGSEA. V was cut by 4 bases and J by 10 bases, with 16 bases left in between. The CDR3 loop spans 12 amino acids. The CDR3 region is CSVGSTSDGAFF. Written as DNA, the CDR3 is TGCAGCGTTGGGTCGACCTCGGACGGAGCTTTCTTT.

In this sample, this clonotype turned up many times. The J gene is TRBJ2-1, the V gene TRBV12-3 or TRBV12-4; the D call may be TRBD1 or TRBD2 (5 bases each). This CDR3 spans 15 amino acids. V shed 3 bases and J shed 9 bases, with 18 bases lying between them. Written as DNA, the CDR3 is TGTGCCAGCAGTTTTGTAACGGGGCTAGCTTCTGAGCAGTTCTTC. Translation: CASSFVTGLASEQFF.

J is TRBJ2-7 and V is TRBV27; unclear D gene. Germline V gene lookup returns CDR1 MNHEY and CDR2 SMNVEV (reference sequence). The V end lost 8 bases, the J end lost 7 bases, and 21 bases lay between the germline ends. This CDR3 spans 14 amino acids. For the CDR3, the DNA is TGTGCCAGCCAGACTGGCCCCCTAGGGTTGGAGCAGTACTTC. Its translation: CASQTGPLGLEQYF.

This clonotype came up a few times. This chain links TRBV27 with TRBJ2-1, with TRBD2 as a possible D gene (5 bases). The CDR3 length is 14 residues. The germline V and J ends were trimmed by 3 bases and 5 bases, with 11 bases remaining between them. Germline lookup yields CDR1 MNHEY and CDR2 SMNVEV (reference sequence). As DNA, the CDR3 is TGTGCCAGCAGTTTTTGGCTCGGGGACAATGAGCAGTTCTTC. Translating gives CASSFWLGDNEQFF.

This clonotype was picked up many times. The chain couples TRBV5-1 to TRBJ1-5; D remains ambiguous. Trimming took off 0 bases at V and 7 bases at J, with 8 bases between the two ends. This CDR3 region has 13 residues. Germline values: CDR1 SGHRS, CDR2 YFSETQ. CDR3 coding DNA: TGCGCCAGCAGCTTGGACCCAGAGCAGCCCCAGCATTTT. Translating gives CASSLDPEQPQHF. The variable domain in full, completed from reference TRBV5-1 and TRBJ1-5, reads KAGVTQTPRYLIKTRGQQVTLSCSPISGHRSVSWYQQTPGQGLQFLFEYFSETQRNKGNFPGRFSGRQFSNSRSEMNVSTLELGDSALYLCASSLDPEQPQHFGDGTRLSIL.

This clonotype has ten or more counts. The chain employs TRBV20-1 and TRBJ1-5; TRBD1 is a possible D gene (5 bases). Trimming cost V 0 bases and J 4 bases, with 10 bases left between them. Germline V CDR1 and CDR2: DFQATT, SNEGSKA (reference sequence). The CDR3 totals 14 residues. The CDR3 protein is CSARDGGGNQPQHF. CDR3 sequence (DNA): TGCAGTGCTAGAGATGGGGGGGGTAATCAGCCCCAGCATTTT.

A note on this clonotype: A read error is possible here, since a much larger clone lies one base away. The chain links TRBV20-1 to TRBJ1-2, with D hard to call. The CDR3 has 12 amino acids. CDR1 and CDR2 from the germline V gene are DFQATT and SNEGSKA (reference sequence). CDR3 nucleotide sequence: TGCAGTGCTATAGTCAGTAACTATAGCTACACCTTC. This sequence encodes CSAIVSNYSYTF.